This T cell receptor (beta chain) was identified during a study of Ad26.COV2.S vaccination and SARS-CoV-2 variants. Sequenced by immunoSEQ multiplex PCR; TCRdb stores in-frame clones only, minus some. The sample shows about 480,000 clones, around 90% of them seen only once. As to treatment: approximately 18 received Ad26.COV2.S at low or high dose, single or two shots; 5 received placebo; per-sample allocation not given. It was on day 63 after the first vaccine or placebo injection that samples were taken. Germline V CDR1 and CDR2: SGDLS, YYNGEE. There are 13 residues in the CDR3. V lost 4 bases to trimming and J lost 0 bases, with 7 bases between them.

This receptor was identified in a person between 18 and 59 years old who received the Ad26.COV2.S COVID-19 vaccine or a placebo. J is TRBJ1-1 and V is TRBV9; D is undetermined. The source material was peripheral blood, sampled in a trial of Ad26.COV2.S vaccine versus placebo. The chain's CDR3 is CASSSQMNTEAFF. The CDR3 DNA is TGTGCCAGCAGCTCACAGATGAACACTGAAGCTTTCTTT.